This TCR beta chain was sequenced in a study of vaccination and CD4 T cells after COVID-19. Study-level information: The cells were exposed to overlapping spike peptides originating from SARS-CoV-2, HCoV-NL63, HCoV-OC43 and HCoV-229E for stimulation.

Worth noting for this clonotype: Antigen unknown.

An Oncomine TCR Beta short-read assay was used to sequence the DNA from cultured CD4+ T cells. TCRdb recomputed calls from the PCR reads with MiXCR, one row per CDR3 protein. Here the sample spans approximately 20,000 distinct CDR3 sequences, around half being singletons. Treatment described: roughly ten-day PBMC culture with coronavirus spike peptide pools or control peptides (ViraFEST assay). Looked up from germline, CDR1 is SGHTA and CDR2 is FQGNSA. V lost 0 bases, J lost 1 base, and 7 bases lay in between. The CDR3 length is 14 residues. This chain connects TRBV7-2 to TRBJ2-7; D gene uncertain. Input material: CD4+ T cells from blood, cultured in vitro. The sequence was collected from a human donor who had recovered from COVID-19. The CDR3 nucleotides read TGTGCCAGCAGCTTAGCGGTTAATTCCTACGAGCAGTACTTC. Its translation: CASSLAVNSYEQYF.